Each of the 7 T cell receptor beta chains below was sequenced from the same sample in a study of T cells in localized non-small cell lung cancer. Assay used: immunoSEQ multiplex PCR; TCRdb lists only in-frame clones, some missing. The sample has over 20,000 clones; roughly 80% are singletons. The sample in question was PBMCs, obtained before any cancer treatment. These receptor sequences come from a man between 40 and 70 years old with stage II lung adenocarcinoma.

The chain uses TRBV19 and TRBJ1-1; the match to TRBD1 covers 8 bases. The germline V gene has CDR1 LNHDA and CDR2 SQIVND (reference sequence). Trimming at V came to 1 base and at J to 7 bases, leaving 5 bases not matched to a gene. This CDR3 has 14 amino acids. For the CDR3, the DNA is TGTGCCAGTAGTATAGGGACAGGGAGTAGTGAAGCTTTCTTT. Encoded protein: CASSIGTGSSEAFF. Filled out from reference TRBV19 and TRBJ1-1, the complete variable domain reads DGGITQSPKYLFRKEGQNVTLSCEQNLNHDAMYWYRQDPGQGLRLIYYSQIVNDFQKGDIAEGYSVSREKKESFPLTVTSAQKNPTAFYLCASSIGTGSSEAFFGQGTRLTVV.

The chain uses TRBV5-4 and TRBJ1-1, with a weak D call TRBD1 (5 bases). This CDR3 comprises 12 residues. V gave up 7 bases and J gave up 1 base, with 8 bases separating them. Germline V gives CDR1 SGHNT, CDR2 YYREEE (reference sequence). CDR3 nucleotides: TGTGCCAGCGGTCAGGGGAACACTGAAGCTTTCTTT. This encodes CASGQGNTEAFF.

This clone has just a few counts. The genes are TRBV30 and TRBJ1-1, with TRBD1 identical over 9 bases. Germline CDR1 and CDR2: GTSNPN and SVGIG (reference sequence). The CDR3 length is 13 residues. V dropped 7 bases and J dropped 5; count of bases not matched to a gene: 8. The CDR3 DNA follows: TGTGCCTCCACAGGGGGCTGGGAAACTGAAGCTTTCTTT. Its protein is CASTGGWETEAFF.

The chain links TRBV7-2 to TRBJ2-1; D gene unclear. V gave up 3 bases and J gave up 8 bases, with 11 bases separating them. The CDR3 extends over 13 amino acids. Germline assignment: CDR1 SGHTA and CDR2 FQGNSA. The CDR3 sequence is CASSFLSDHEQFF. The CDR3 nucleotides are TGTGCCAGCAGCTTTCTAAGCGACCATGAGCAGTTCTTC.

This clone came up a few times. This chain connects TRBV5-1 to TRBJ2-3; D is perhaps TRBD1 or TRBD2 (5 bases each). Trimming took 5 bases from V and 3 from J, leaving 13 bases between them. The CDR3 runs 14 residues. Germline V lookup: CDR1 SGHRS, CDR2 YFSETQ. The CDR3 DNA reads as TGCGCCAGCAGAACGGGGACGTATACAGATACGCAGTATTTT. Translating gives CASRTGTYTDTQYF.

The V gene is TRBV7-2, the J gene TRBJ1-3, with a weak D call TRBD1 (6 bases). Looked up from germline, CDR1 is SGHTA and CDR2 is FQGNSA. This CDR3 region has 14 residues. Trimming took off 4 bases at V and 2 bases at J, with 9 bases between the two ends. The CDR3 sequence: CASSSTGTGNTIYF. The CDR3 DNA sequence: TGTGCCAGCAGCTCTACAGGGACTGGAAACACCATATATTTT. The whole variable domain, filled in from reference TRBV7-2 and TRBJ1-3, reads GAGVSQSPSNKVTEKGKDVELRCDPISGHTALYWYRQSLGQGLEFLIYFQGNSAPDKSGLPSDRFSAERTGGSVSTLTIQRTQQEDSAVYLCASSSTGTGNTIYFGEGSWLTVV.

The chain is built from TRBV5-8 and TRBJ1-2, with D unclear. CDR1 is SGHTS, CDR2 YDEGEE, per germline. Trimming removed 1 base at V and 6 bases at J, with 16 bases between. The CDR3 is 15 amino acids. In nucleotides, the CDR3 is TGTGCCAGCAGCTTGTTGGCTACAGTACAAAATGGCTACACCTTC. This gives the protein CASSLLATVQNGYTF.